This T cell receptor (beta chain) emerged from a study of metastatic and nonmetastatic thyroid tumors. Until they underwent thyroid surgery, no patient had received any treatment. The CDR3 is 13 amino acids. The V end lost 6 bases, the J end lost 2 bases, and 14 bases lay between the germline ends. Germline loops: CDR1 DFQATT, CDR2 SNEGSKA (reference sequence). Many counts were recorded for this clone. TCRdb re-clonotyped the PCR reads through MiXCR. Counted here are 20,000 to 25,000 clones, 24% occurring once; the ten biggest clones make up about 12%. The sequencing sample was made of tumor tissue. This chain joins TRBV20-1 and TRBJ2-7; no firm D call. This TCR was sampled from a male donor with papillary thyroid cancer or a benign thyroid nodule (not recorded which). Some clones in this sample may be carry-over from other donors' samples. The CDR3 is CSATPVDTYEQYF. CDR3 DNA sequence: TGCAGTGCCACCCCAGTTGACACCTACGAGCAGTACTTC.